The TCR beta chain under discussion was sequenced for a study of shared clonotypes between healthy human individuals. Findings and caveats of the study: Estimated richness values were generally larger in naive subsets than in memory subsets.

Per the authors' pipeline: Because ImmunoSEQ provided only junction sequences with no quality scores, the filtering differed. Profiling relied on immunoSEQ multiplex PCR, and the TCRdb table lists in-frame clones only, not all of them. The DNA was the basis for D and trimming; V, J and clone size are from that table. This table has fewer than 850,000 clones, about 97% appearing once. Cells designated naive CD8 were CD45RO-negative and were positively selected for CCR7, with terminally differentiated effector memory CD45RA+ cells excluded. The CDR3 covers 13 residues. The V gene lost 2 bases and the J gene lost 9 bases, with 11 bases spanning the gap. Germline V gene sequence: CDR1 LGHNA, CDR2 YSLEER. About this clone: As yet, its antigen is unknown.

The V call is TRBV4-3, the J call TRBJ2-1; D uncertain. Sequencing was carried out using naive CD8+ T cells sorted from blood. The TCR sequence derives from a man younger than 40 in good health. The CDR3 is CASSQSRPREQFF. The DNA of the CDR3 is TGCGCCAGCAGCCAATCCAGACCCCGTGAGCAGTTCTTC.